These T cell receptor beta chains were read from a single sample in a study of T cells in Graves' hyperthyroidism and ophthalmopathy. TCRdb re-called the multiplex PCR reads with MiXCR, one entry per CDR3 protein. This table has approximately 600,000 distinct CDR3 sequences, 14% appearing once. Sequenced: blood. The receptor source for this set is a woman aged 18-35 years with Graves' ophthalmopathy. Both conserved end residues are part of each CDR3. The D gene is left open where the match is weak. Not every row has a clone size; where given, it reads once, few, many or a size class.

J: TRBJ1-3; size: .; D: .; V: TRBV5-6; DNA: TGTGCCAGCAGCTTGTTCAGGGCCGGTCGAAACACCATATATTTT; CDR3: CASSLFRAGRNTIYF
J: TRBJ2-7; size: .; D: .; V: TRBV12-3/TRBV12-4; DNA: TGTGCCAGCAGTTCGGGGCGGAACACCTACGAGCAGTACTTC; CDR3: CASSSGRNTYEQYF
J: TRBJ2-7; size: .; D: TRBD2; V: TRBV15; DNA: TGTGCCACCAGCAGAGATGAACGGCTAGCGGGAGGGGGTACCTACGAGCAGTACTTC; CDR3: CATSRDERLAGGGTYEQYF
J: TRBJ1-6; size: many; D: .; V: TRBV28; DNA: TGTGCCTCACGGAGGGAGTGGTTTAGGGAAGCTAGGTCACCCCTCCACTTT; CDR3: CASRREWFREARSPLHF
J: TRBJ1-2; size: .; D: TRBD1; V: TRBV6-1; DNA: TGTACCAGCAGCCCAGAGGACAGGGGCGGCTACACCTTC; CDR3: CTSSPEDRGGYTF
J: TRBJ2-7; size: .; D: TRBD1; V: TRBV7-2; DNA: TGTGCCAGCAGCTTGCCGGGACAGGGTCAGGTGCAGTACTTC; CDR3: CASSLPGQGQVQYF
J: TRBJ2-5; size: few; D: TRBD1; V: TRBV18; DNA: TGTGCCAGCTCACTCCAGACAGGGGCGGTAGAGACCCAGTACTTC; CDR3: CASSLQTGAVETQYF
J: TRBJ2-7; size: many; D: TRBD1; V: TRBV7-9; DNA: TGTGCCAGCAGCCTTCCGACAGGGGACTACGAGCAGTACTTC; CDR3: CASSLPTGDYEQYF
J: TRBJ2-7; size: many; D: TRBD2; V: TRBV29-1; DNA: TGCAGCGTTGAAGCGGGAGGCGGCTACGAGCAGTACTTC; CDR3: CSVEAGGGYEQYF
J: TRBJ2-3; size: many; D: .; V: TRBV28; DNA: TGTGCCAGCAGTTATTATAGAGTAGATACGCAGTATTTT; CDR3: CASSYYRVDTQYF
J: TRBJ2-1; size: .; D: TRBD2; V: TRBV9; DNA: TGTGCCAGCAGCGTGACTAGCGGGGAAGGGGCCTACAATGAGCAGTTCTTC; CDR3: CASSVTSGEGAYNEQFF
J: TRBJ1-1; size: many; D: .; V: TRBV28; DNA: TGTGCCAGCAGTTTCAGGGTCGGGGACACTGAAGCTTTCTTT; CDR3: CASSFRVGDTEAFF
J: TRBJ2-1; size: few; D: TRBD2; V: TRBV6-4; DNA: TGTGCCAGCAGTGAATTCGGGAGGGCCATCTACAATGAGCAGTTCTTC; CDR3: CASSEFGRAIYNEQFF